This T cell receptor beta chain is from a study of T-cell reconstitution after alpha-beta-depleted transplantation in children. This clonotype was counted only a few times. Preparation of the TCRbeta library was carried out with unique molecular identifiers. TCRdb passed the PCR reads through MiXCR, listing each CDR3 protein once. Of nearly 550,000 distinct CDR3 sequences in the sample, about 16% were seen once. The sequence was collected from a human donor who donated a stem cell graft to a child with acute lymphoblastic leukemia. Sequenced material: PBMCs from the stem cell graft donor, taken from the stem cell graft.

The CDR3, as DNA: TGCGCCAGCAGCCGTCAGAACTCCGAGACCCAGTACTTC. This codes for CASSRQNSETQYF. This chain connects TRBV10-1 to TRBJ2-5; D unresolved. The ends were cut back, 6 bases at V and 5 bases at J, with 13 bases in the middle. This CDR3 comprises 13 residues. Looked up from germline, CDR1 is WNHNN and CDR2 is SYGVQD (reference sequence).